A single sample gave rise to the 9 T cell receptor beta chains below, sequenced in a study of cytotoxic CD8 clonotypes in ibrutinib-treated CLL. Measured with immunoSEQ multiplex PCR; TCRdb has only the in-frame clones, and not every one. The sample yields approximately 190,000 clones, nearly 80% seen once. The sample consisted of PBMCs, taken after 12 months of ibrutinib treatment. The receptors come from a human donor with chronic lymphocytic leukemia.

The V and J genes are TRBV12-2 and TRBJ2-3; the table names TRBD1, a call not compared with the DNA. TRBV12-2 is reported as a pseudogene. The CDR3 length is 15 residues. CDR3 sequence reads: CASRRDRRGTDTQYF. For the CDR3, the DNA is TGTGCAAGTCGTCGAGACAGGCGAGGCACAGATACGCAGTATTTT.

Worth noting for this clone: The germline gene is not matched at one end of the junction; a read error may be the cause. Other DNA sequences of this sample code for an identical CDR3. The chain joins TRBV5-4 to TRBJ2-3, with 7 bases matching TRBD2. Germline-derived CDR1 and CDR2 are SGHNT and YYREEE (reference sequence). The CDR3 runs to 14 residues. The CDR3 nucleotides are TGTGCTAGCACCCCACCGACTAGCAAGCATACGCAGTATTTT. Translation: CASTPPTSKHTQYF.

This clone was detected only once. The genes are TRBV5-1 and TRBJ2-7; D not resolved. V was shortened by 2 bases and J by 1 base, with 7 bases between the two germline ends. Germline V lookup: CDR1 SGHRS, CDR2 YFSETQ. This CDR3 comprises 13 residues. CDR3 in amino acids: CASSFGISYEQYF. CDR3 DNA sequence: TGCGCCAGCAGCTTTGGGATTTCCTACGAGCAGTACTTC.

The genes are TRBV29-1 and TRBJ1-1; D may be TRBD1 (6 bases). V was cut by 3 bases and J by 5 bases, with 13 bases left in between. CDR3 length: 13 amino acids. Germline V gene sequence: CDR1 SQVTM, CDR2 ANQGSEA. The CDR3 is CSVETQGRTEAFF. Written as DNA, the CDR3 is TGCAGCGTTGAGACACAGGGAAGGACTGAAGCTTTCTTT. The variable domain in full, with the rest retrieved from reference TRBV29-1 and TRBJ1-1, is SAVISQKPSRDICQRGTSLTIQCQVDSQVTMMFWYRQQPGQSLTLIATANQGSEATYESGFVIDKFPISRPNLTFSTLTVSNMSPEDSSIYLCSVETQGRTEAFFGQGTRLTVV.

The chain recombines TRBV11-3 with TRBJ1-1; 9 positions agree with TRBD1. Trimming took 5 bases from V and 5 from J; bases not matched to a gene: 3. The CDR3 runs 13 residues. Looked up from germline, CDR1 is SGHNT and CDR2 is YENEEA. The CDR3 DNA sequence: TGTGCCAGCAGCATCGGACAGGGGACTGAAGCTTTCTTT. This encodes CASSIGQGTEAFF.

V is TRBV2 and J is TRBJ2-7; D possibly corresponds to TRBD2 (5 bases). The CDR3 contains 14 residues. Germline assignment: CDR1 SNHLY and CDR2 FYNNEI. The V and J ends lost 4 bases and 5 bases respectively, with 15 bases between them. Here the CDR3 reads CASSGLGQRDEQYF. The CDR3 DNA reads TGTGCCAGCAGTGGTCTGGGCCAGAGGGACGAGCAGTACTTC. The entire variable domain, with the rest obtained from reference TRBV2 and TRBJ2-7, is as follows: EPEVTQTPSHQVTQMGQEVILRCVPISNHLYFYWYRQILGQKVEFLVSFYNNEISEKSEIFDDQFSVERPDGSNFTLKIRSTKLEDSAMYFCASSGLGQRDEQYFGPGTRLTVT.

The rearrangement uses TRBV30 and TRBJ1-2; TRBD1 aligns across 7 bases. V gave up 3 bases and J gave up 4 bases; unmatched junction bases: 11. The CDR3 runs 15 residues. CDR1 and CDR2 (germline): GTSNPN, SVGIG (reference sequence). CDR3 amino acids: CAWRRMGGTAYGYTF. CDR3 in DNA: TGTGCCTGGAGGAGAATGGGTGGGACAGCCTATGGCTACACCTTC.

CDR3 sequence: CASSPDGTDTQYF. CDR3 in DNA: TGTGCCAGCAGCCCCGACGGCACAGATACGCAGTATTTT. V gene TRBV7-9 combines with J gene TRBJ2-3; no clear D gene. Germline V gives CDR1 SEHNR, CDR2 FQNEAQ (reference sequence). V was cut by 5 bases and J by 1 base, with 7 bases left in between. The CDR3 is 13 amino acids.

This chain connects TRBV4-1 to TRBJ2-2; 7 positions match TRBD1. CDR1 is MGHRA, CDR2 YSYEKL, per germline. The CDR3 runs to 15 residues. V trimming: 4 bases; J trimming: 0 bases; junction bases outside the gene matches: 2. As DNA, the CDR3 is TGCGCCAGCAGCCCCGGGACAGCGAACACCGGGGAGCTGTTTTTT. The encoded protein is CASSPGTANTGELFF.